Detailed here is one TCR beta chain. Its specificity is unknown. Through a sample-barcoded 5' primer and a J-beta primer mix, a second PCR was run for about 7 to 12 cycles. One entry per CDR3 protein, called by TCRdb with MiXCR from the 5' RACE reads. This table has roughly 830,000 distinct CDR3 sequences, roughly 60% appearing once. These data originate in a study of blood T cells in healthy people across ages. Study-wide background: In model experiments, template switching was able to capture about one barcoded beta molecule for every two T cells that were present.

Study-wide findings and caveats: With naive T cell percentage, TCR beta diversity showed a strong correlation.

The CDR3 is 15 residues long. Germline V CDR1 and CDR2: SGHVS, FQNEAQ. Trimming removed 5 bases at V and 0 bases at J, with 11 bases between. The authors drew roughly 9.8 milliliters of peripheral blood from each donor. The J gene is TRBJ2-1, the V gene TRBV7-8, with unresolved D. Sequenced sample: blood. The receptor was derived from a man aged 30 to 39 in good health. The CDR3 loop is CASSIDTSSYNEQFF. For the CDR3, the DNA is TGTGCCAGCAGCATAGACACGAGCTCCTACAATGAGCAGTTCTTC.